This TCR beta chain was captured by sequencing in a study of T cells in Graves' hyperthyroidism and ophthalmopathy. Amplified regions were TCR beta CDR3 sequences from RNA transcripts. Initially, a first-round RT-PCR of the TCR CDR3 employed the HTBI primer set. In TCRdb, the multiplex PCR reads were re-called with MiXCR into one record per CDR3 protein. Among around 700,000 distinct CDR3 sequences listed, about a third were seen once. The authors took PBMCs from 7.5 to 10 ml fresh peripheral blood. Per the germline V gene, CDR1 is SNHLY and CDR2 is FYNNEI. With V trimmed by 6 bases and J by 5 bases, 10 bases remained unmatched. The length of the CDR3 is 15 residues.

This sequence originates from a woman between 35 and 50 years old with Graves' hyperthyroidism. The genes are TRBV2 and TRBJ2-7; TRBD1 aligns across 10 bases. Sample: blood. In DNA form, the CDR3 reads TGTGCCAGCAGGGGCCAGGGACAGGGGCCCAACGAGCAGTACTTC. Translating gives CASRGQGQGPNEQYF.